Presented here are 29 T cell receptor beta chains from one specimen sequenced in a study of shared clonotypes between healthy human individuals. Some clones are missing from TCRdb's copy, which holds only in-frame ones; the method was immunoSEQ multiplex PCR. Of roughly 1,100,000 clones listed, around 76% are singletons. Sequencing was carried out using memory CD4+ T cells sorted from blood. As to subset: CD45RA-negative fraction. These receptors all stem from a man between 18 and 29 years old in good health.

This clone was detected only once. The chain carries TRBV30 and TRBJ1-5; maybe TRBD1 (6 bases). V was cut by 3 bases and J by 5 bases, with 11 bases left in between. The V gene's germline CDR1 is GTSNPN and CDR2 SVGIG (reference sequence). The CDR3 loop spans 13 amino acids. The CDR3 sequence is CAWSGQSDQPQHF. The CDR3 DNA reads TGTGCCTGGAGCGGACAGTCCGATCAGCCCCAGCATTTT.

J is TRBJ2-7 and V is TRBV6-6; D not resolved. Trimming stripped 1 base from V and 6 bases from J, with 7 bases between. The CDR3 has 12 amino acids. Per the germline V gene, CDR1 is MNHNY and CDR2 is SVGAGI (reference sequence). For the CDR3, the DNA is TGTGCCAGCAGTTACTTGTCCAGCGAGCAGTACTTC. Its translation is CASSYLSSEQYF.

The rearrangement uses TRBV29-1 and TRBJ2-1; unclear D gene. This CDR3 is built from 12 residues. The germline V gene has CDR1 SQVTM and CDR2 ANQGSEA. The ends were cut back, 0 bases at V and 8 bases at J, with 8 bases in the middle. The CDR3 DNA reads TGCAGCGTTGAAGATAGTGGCGATGAGCAGTTCTTC. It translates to CSVEDSGDEQFF.

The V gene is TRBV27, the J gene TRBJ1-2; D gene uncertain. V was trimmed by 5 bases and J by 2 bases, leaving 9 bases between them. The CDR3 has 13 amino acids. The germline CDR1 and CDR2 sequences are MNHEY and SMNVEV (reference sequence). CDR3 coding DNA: TGTGCCAGCAGTCGGAGAGGGAACTATGGCTACACCTTC. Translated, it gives CASSRRGNYGYTF.

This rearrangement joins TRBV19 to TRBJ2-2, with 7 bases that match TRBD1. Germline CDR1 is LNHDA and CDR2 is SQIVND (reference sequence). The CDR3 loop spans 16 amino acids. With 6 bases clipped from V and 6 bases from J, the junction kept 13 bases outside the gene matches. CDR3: CASRHPDRVVAGELFF. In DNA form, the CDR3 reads TGTGCCAGTAGACACCCCGACAGGGTTGTGGCCGGGGAGCTGTTTTTT.

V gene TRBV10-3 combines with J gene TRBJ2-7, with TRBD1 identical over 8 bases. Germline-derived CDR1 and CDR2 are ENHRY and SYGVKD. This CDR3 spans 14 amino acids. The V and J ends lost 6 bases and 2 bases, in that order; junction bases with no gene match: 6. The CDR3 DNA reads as TGTGCCATCAGCGAGGACAGGGCCGCCTACGAGCAGTACTTC. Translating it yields CAISEDRAAYEQYF.

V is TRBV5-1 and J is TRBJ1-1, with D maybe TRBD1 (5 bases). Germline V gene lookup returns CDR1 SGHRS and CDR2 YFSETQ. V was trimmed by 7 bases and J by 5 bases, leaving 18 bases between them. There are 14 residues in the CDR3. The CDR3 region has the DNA TGCGCCAGCTCATATGGGGATGGGGGAACTGAAGCTTTCTTT. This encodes CASSYGDGGTEAFF.

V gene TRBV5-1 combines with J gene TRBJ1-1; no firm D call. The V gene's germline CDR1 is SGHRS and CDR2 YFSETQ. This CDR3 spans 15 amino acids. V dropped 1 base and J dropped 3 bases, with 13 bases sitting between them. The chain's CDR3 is CASSLNPGGYTEAFF. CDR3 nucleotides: TGCGCCAGCAGCTTGAATCCGGGCGGGTACACTGAAGCTTTCTTT.

The CDR3 sequence: CASSLDGEGKTNEKLFF. CDR3 nucleotides: TGTGCCAGCAGCTTAGATGGGGAGGGTAAGACTAATGAAAAACTGTTTTTT. This sequence joins TRBV11-3 and TRBJ1-4; unclear D gene. Trimming took off 0 bases at V and 2 bases at J, with 13 bases between the two ends. CDR3 size: 17 residues. Germline V gene sequence: CDR1 SGHNT, CDR2 YENEEA.

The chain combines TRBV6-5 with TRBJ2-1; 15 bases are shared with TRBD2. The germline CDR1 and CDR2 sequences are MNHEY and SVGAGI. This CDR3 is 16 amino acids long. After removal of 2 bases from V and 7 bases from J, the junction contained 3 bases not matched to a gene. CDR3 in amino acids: CASSYGLAGGLNEQFF. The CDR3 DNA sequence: TGTGCCAGCAGTTACGGACTAGCGGGAGGGCTTAATGAGCAGTTCTTC.

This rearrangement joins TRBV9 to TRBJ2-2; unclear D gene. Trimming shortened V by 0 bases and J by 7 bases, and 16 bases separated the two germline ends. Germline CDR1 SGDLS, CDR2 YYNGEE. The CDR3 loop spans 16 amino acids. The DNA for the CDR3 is TGTGCCAGCAGCGTAGGGGCTCTGGTAGCCTTCGGGGAGCTGTTTTTT. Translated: CASSVGALVAFGELFF.

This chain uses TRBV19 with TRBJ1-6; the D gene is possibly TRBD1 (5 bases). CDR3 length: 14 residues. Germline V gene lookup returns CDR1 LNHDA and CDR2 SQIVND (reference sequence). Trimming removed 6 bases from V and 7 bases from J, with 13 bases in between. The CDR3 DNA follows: TGTGCCAGTAGCCTTCAGCAGGGAAATTCACCCCTCCACTTT. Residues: CASSLQQGNSPLHF.

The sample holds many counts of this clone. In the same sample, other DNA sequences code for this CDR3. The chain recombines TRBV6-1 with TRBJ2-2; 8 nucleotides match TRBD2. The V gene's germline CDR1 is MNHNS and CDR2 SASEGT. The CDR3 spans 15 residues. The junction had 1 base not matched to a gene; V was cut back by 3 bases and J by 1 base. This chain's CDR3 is CASSELAGNTGELFF. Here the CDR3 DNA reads TGTGCCAGCAGTGAGCTAGCGGGGAACACCGGGGAGCTGTTTTTT.

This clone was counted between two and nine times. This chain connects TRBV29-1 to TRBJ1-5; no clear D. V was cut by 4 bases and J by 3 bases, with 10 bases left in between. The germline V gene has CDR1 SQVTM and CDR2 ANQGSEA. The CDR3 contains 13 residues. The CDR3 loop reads CSVADTSNQPQHF. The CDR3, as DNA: TGCAGCGTTGCAGATACATCCAATCAGCCCCAGCATTTT.

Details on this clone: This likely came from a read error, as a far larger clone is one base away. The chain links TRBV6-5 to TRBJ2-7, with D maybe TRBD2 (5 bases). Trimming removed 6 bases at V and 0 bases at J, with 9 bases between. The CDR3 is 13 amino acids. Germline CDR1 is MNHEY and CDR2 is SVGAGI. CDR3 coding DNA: TGTGCCAGCAGCCCGGGGAGCTCCTACGAGCAGTACTTC. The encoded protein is CASSPGSSYEQYF.

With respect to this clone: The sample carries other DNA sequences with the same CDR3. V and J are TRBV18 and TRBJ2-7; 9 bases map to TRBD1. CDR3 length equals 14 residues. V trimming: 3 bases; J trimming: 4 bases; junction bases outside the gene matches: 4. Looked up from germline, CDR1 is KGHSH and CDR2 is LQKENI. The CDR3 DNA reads TGTGCCAGCTCACCGCAAGGACAGGGGTACGAGCAGTACTTC. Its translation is CASSPQGQGYEQYF.

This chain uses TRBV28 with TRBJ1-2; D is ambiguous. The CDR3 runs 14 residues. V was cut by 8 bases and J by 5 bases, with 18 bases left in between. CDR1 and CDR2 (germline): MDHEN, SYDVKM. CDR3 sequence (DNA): TGTGCCAGCTCCGGTCTCACTTATCTTTATGGCTACACCTTC. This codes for CASSGLTYLYGYTF.

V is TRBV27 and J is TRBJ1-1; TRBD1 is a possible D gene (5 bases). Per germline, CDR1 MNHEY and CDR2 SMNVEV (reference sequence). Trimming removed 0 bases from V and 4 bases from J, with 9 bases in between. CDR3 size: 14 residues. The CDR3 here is CASSLSGQGTEAFF. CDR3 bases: TGTGCCAGCAGTTTATCTGGGCAGGGCACTGAAGCTTTCTTT.

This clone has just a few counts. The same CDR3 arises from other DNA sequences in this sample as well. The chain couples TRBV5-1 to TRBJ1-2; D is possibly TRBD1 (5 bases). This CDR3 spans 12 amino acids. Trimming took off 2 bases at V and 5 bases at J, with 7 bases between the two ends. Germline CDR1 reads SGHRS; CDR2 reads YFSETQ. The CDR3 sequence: CASSLGVYGYTF. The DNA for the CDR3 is TGCGCCAGCAGCTTAGGGGTTTATGGCTACACCTTC.

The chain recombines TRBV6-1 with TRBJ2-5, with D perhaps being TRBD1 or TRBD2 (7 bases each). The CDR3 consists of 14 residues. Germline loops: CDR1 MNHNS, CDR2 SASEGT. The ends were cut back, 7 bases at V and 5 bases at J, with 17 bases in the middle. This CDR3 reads CASNSHQGGETQYF. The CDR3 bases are TGTGCCAGCAACTCCCATCAGGGGGGGGAGACCCAGTACTTC.

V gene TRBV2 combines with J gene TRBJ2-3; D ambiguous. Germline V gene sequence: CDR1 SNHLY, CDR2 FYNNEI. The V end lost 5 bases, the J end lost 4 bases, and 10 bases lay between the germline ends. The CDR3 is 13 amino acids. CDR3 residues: CASSTNEADTQYF. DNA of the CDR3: TGTGCCAGCAGTACTAACGAAGCAGATACGCAGTATTTT.

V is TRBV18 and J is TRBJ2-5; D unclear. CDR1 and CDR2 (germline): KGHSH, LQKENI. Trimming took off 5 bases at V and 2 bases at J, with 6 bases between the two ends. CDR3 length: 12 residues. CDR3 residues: CASSTIQETQYF. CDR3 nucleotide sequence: TGTGCCAGCTCAACCATACAAGAGACCCAGTACTTC.

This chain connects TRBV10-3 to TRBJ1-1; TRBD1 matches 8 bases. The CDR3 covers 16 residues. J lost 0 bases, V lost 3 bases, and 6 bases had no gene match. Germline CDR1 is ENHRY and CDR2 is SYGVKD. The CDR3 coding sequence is TGTGCCATCAGTGACTTAACGACAGGGGTGAACACTGAAGCTTTCTTT. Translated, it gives CAISDLTTGVNTEAFF.

The CDR3 protein is CASSFKSGTANSYEQYF. CDR3 DNA sequence: TGTGCCAGCAGCTTCAAATCCGGGACAGCAAACTCCTACGAGCAGTACTTC. The V and J genes are TRBV5-8 and TRBJ2-7; 7 bases agree with TRBD1. Germline-derived CDR1 and CDR2 are SGHTS and YDEGEE. The CDR3 runs to 17 residues. The V gene end was trimmed by 2 bases and the J gene end by 0 bases; junction bases not matched to a gene: 11. Supplemented by reference TRBV5-8 and TRBJ2-7, the full variable domain reads EAGVTQSPTHLIKTRGQQATLRCSPISGHTSVYWYQQALGLGLQFLLWYDEGEERNRGNFPPRFSGRQFPNYSSELNVNALELEDSALYLCASSFKSGTANSYEQYFGPGTRLTVT.

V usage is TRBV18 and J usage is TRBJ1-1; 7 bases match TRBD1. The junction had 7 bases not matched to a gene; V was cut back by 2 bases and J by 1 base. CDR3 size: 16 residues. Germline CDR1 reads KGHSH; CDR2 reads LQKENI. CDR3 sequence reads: CASSPIPGQKNTEAFF. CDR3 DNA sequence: TGTGCCAGCTCACCAATCCCGGGACAGAAGAACACTGAAGCTTTCTTT.

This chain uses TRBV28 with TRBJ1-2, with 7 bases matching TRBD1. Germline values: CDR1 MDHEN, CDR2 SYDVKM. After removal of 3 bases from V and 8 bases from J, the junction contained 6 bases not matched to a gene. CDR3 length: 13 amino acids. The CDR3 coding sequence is TGTGCCAGCAGTTTGGAGGGGGCGGTAGGCTACACCTTC. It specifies CASSLEGAVGYTF.

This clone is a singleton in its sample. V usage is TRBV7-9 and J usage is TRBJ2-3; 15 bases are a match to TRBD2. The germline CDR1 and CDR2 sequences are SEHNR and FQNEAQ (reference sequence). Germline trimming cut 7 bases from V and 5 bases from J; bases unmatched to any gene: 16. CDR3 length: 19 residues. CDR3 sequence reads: CASTPWRTSGRAVVDTQYF. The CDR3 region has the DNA TGTGCCAGCACCCCATGGCGGACTAGCGGGAGGGCCGTGGTAGATACGCAGTATTTT.

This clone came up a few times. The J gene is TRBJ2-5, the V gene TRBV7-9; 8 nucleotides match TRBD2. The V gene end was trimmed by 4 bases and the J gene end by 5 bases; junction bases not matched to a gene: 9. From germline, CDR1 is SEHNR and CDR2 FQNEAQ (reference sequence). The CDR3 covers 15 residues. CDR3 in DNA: TGTGCCAGCAGCTCAGGGTCGGGGGGGGCGGAGACCCAGTACTTC. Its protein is CASSSGSGGAETQYF.

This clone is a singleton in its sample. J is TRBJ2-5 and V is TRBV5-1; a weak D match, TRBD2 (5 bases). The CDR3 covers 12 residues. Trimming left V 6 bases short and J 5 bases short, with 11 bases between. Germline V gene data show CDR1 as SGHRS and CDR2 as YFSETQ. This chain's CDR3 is CASTLDLETQYF. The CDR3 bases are TGCGCCAGCACCCTGGACTTGGAGACCCAGTACTTC. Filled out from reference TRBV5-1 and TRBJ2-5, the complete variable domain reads KAGVTQTPRYLIKTRGQQVTLSCSPISGHRSVSWYQQTPGQGLQFLFEYFSETQRNKGNFPGRFSGRQFSNSRSEMNVSTLELGDSALYLCASTLDLETQYFGPGTRLLVL.